Below, 9 T cell receptor beta chains from the same sample are listed, as sequenced in a study of technical replicates of blood from a handful of donors. Libraries were prepared by immunoSEQ multiplex PCR; TCRdb keeps only in-frame clonotypes and omits some of them. The sample contains 70,000 to 95,000 clones, around 95% of which appear only once. Source material: T cells isolated from PBMCs. These receptors originate from a human donor in good health.

For this clone: At one boundary the junction diverges from the germline segment, which might be a read error. The chain is built from TRBV5-1 and TRBJ2-1, with 11 bases identical to TRBD2. Germline V gene lookup returns CDR1 SGHRS and CDR2 YFSETQ. This CDR3 is 16 amino acids long. The CDR3 spells CASRLGTSGPYNEQFF. The DNA for the CDR3 is TGCGCCAGCAGATTGGGGACTAGCGGACCATACAATGAGCAGTTCTTC. Variable domain in full (rest from reference TRBV5-1 and TRBJ2-1): KAGVTQTPRYLIKTRGQQVTLSCSPISGHRSVSWYQQTPGQGLQFLFEYFSETQRNKGNFPGRFSGRQFSNSRSEMNVSTLELGDSALYLCASRLGTSGPYNEQFFGPGTRLTVL.

The rearrangement joins TRBV28 to TRBJ2-6, with a weak D call TRBD1 (5 bases). CDR3 length: 17 amino acids. V lost 8 bases, J lost 0 bases, and 17 bases lay in between. Per the germline V gene, CDR1 is MDHEN and CDR2 is SYDVKM. CDR3 coding DNA: TGTGCCAGCTACGAACGAAATACAGGCTCTGGGGCCAACGTCCTGACTTTC. Protein sequence: CASYERNTGSGANVLTF.

This clone was detected only once. CDR3 in DNA: TGTGCCAGCAGCTTAGTGGGGGTAGCGGGGGGGCTCTACGAGCAGTACTTC. Translated, it gives CASSLVGVAGGLYEQYF. This sequence joins TRBV11-2 and TRBJ2-7; 11 positions match TRBD2. The CDR3 covers 17 residues. Germline V gene sequence: CDR1 SGHAT, CDR2 FQNNGV. Trimming at V came to 1 base and at J to 3 bases, leaving 8 bases not matched to a gene. The full variable domain, with the rest looked up from reference TRBV11-2 and TRBJ2-7, is EAGVAQSPRYKIIEKRQSVAFWCNPISGHATLYWYQQILGQGPKLLIQFQNNGVVDDSQLPKDRFSAERLKGVDSTLKIQPAKLEDSAVYLCASSLVGVAGGLYEQYFGPGTRLTVT.

The rearrangement links TRBV4-2 to TRBJ2-2, with 12 bases fitting TRBD2. From germline, CDR1 is LGHNA and CDR2 YNFKEQ. The CDR3 is made up of 18 amino acids. J gave up 5 bases and V 7 bases, and 14 bases lay outside the gene matches. The CDR3 loop reads CASTHTSLLAGGTGELFF. As DNA, the CDR3 is TGTGCCAGCACCCATACCTCCCTCCTAGCGGGGGGGACCGGGGAGCTGTTTTTT.

This chain joins TRBV5-1 and TRBJ2-5; maybe TRBD1 (5 bases). This CDR3 has 14 residues. Trimming cost V 0 bases and J 4 bases, with 10 bases left between them. The germline V gene encodes CDR1 SGHRS and CDR2 YFSETQ. The CDR3 loop reads CASSLGQGRETQYF. CDR3 bases: TGCGCCAGCAGCTTGGGCCAGGGAAGAGAGACCCAGTACTTC.

The chain carries TRBV6-1 and TRBJ1-1; D is possibly TRBD1 (5 bases). CDR1 and CDR2 from the germline V gene are MNHNS and SASEGT. V lost 1 base to trimming and J lost 11 bases, with 11 bases between them. This CDR3 has 12 amino acids. The CDR3 sequence: CASSEDDSGAFF. CDR3 nucleotides: TGTGCCAGCAGTGAAGACGACAGCGGGGCTTTCTTT.

The gene calls are TRBV11-2 and TRBJ1-2; tentatively, D is TRBD1 (6 bases). In germline, CDR1 is SGHAT, CDR2 FQNNGV. V lost 0 bases to trimming and J lost 4 bases, with 15 bases between them. The CDR3 extends over 16 amino acids. CDR3 nucleotide sequence: TGTGCCAGCAGCTTAGATCAGGGCAGGGGACGCTATGGCTACACCTTC. Translated: CASSLDQGRGRYGYTF.

The genes are TRBV2 and TRBJ2-4, with 9 bases lining up with TRBD2. Unmatched junction bases numbered 6, after V lost 4 bases and J lost 5 bases. CDR3 size: 15 residues. Germline V CDR1 and CDR2: SNHLY, FYNNEI. CDR3 region: CASSVGSGGQNIQYF. The CDR3 DNA follows: TGTGCCAGCAGTGTGGGTAGCGGGGGACAAAACATTCAGTACTTC. Variable domain in full (rest from reference TRBV2 and TRBJ2-4): EPEVTQTPSHQVTQMGQEVILRCVPISNHLYFYWYRQILGQKVEFLVSFYNNEISEKSEIFDDQFSVERPDGSNFTLKIRSTKLEDSAMYFCASSVGSGGQNIQYFGAGTRLSVL.

This clone was observed a few times. The chain is built from TRBV28 and TRBJ2-2; 9 nucleotides align to TRBD2. After removal of 7 bases from V and 1 base from J, the junction contained 4 bases not matched to a gene. Germline CDR1 is MDHEN and CDR2 is SYDVKM. The CDR3 runs 15 residues. CDR3 protein: CASTRREGNTGELFF. CDR3 in DNA: TGTGCCAGCACCAGGCGGGAGGGGAACACCGGGGAGCTGTTTTTT. The entire variable domain, with the rest obtained from reference TRBV28 and TRBJ2-2, is as follows: DVKVTQSSRYLVKRTGEKVFLECVQDMDHENMFWYRQDPGLGLRLIYFSYDVKMKEKGDIPEGYSVSREKKERFSLILESASTNQTSMYLCASTRREGNTGELFFGEGSRLTVL.